The 32 T cell receptor beta chains below come from one sample, sequenced in a study of blood T cell repertoires in COVID-19. Data came from immunoSEQ multiplex PCR; TCRdb stores just in-frame clones and leaves some out. The sample records roughly 120,000 clones, around 80% being singletons. Sequencing was performed on peripheral blood. Receptor source: a woman of 80 years or more with acute or convalescent COVID-19.

This clone was picked up one time. The rearrangement joins TRBV10-1 to TRBJ2-1, with 11 nucleotides matching TRBD2. V dropped 1 base and J dropped 6; count of bases not matched to a gene: 11. CDR3 length equals 18 residues. From germline, CDR1 is WNHNN and CDR2 SYGVQD (reference sequence). CDR3 DNA: TGCGCCAGCAGTGAGTATTCAGCCACGGGACTAGCGGTCAATGAGCAGTTCTTC. Its protein product is CASSEYSATGLAVNEQFF.

The chain employs TRBV11-3 and TRBJ2-3, with TRBD1 matching over 7 bases. CDR1 and CDR2 from the germline V gene are SGHNT and YENEEA. J was trimmed by 6 bases and V by 5 bases; bases with no gene match: 8. The CDR3 length is 14 residues. CDR3 nucleotide sequence: TGTGCCAGCAGCCCCCGAGGGGGCTTGGATACGCAGTATTTT. It specifies CASSPRGGLDTQYF.

The chain has TRBV7-2 and TRBJ2-1, with 10 bases matching TRBD2. Trimming took 2 bases from V and 9 from J; bases not matched to a gene: 13. Germline V gives CDR1 SGHTA, CDR2 FQGNSA. There are 17 residues in the CDR3. CDR3 in amino acids: CASSLNPLAGAYVEQFF. The CDR3 nucleotides are TGTGCCAGCAGCTTAAACCCGCTAGCGGGAGCATATGTTGAGCAGTTCTTC.

Details on this clone: Other DNA sequences of this sample code for an identical CDR3. The chain joins TRBV28 to TRBJ1-5, with 8 bases identical to TRBD1. The CDR3 is 14 residues long. The ends lost 6 bases at V and 7 bases at J; junction bases unmatched: 8. The germline V gene encodes CDR1 MDHEN and CDR2 SYDVKM. This CDR3 is CASSPGQGDQPQHF. The DNA for the CDR3 is TGTGCCAGCAGCCCAGGACAGGGTGACCAGCCCCAGCATTTT.

The CDR3 sequence is CASSSRGRGRNTEAFF. The CDR3 nucleotides are TGTGCCAGCAGCTCAAGGGGGAGAGGTAGGAACACTGAAGCTTTCTTT. The J gene is TRBJ1-1, the V gene TRBV7-6; the D gene is possibly TRBD1 (6 bases). CDR3 length: 16 residues. V lost 4 bases to trimming and J lost 1 base, with 16 bases between them. CDR1 SGHVS and CDR2 FNYEAQ come from the germline V gene. The full variable domain, with the rest looked up from reference TRBV7-6 and TRBJ1-1, is GAGVSQSPRYKVTKRGQDVALRCDPISGHVSLYWYRQALGQGPEFLTYFNYEAQQDKSGLPNDRFSAERPEGSISTLTIQRTEQRDSAMYRCASSSRGRGRNTEAFFGQGTRLTVV.

This chain links TRBV30 with TRBJ2-2, with 7 bases lining up with TRBD2. After removal of 5 bases from V and 1 base from J, the junction contained 4 bases not matched to a gene. The CDR3 is made up of 14 amino acids. Germline assignment: CDR1 GTSNPN and CDR2 SVGIG (reference sequence). CDR3 DNA sequence: TGTGCCTGGGCAGCGGGAATGAACACCGGGGAGCTGTTTTTT. Translation gives CAWAAGMNTGELFF.

The chain links TRBV11-3 to TRBJ2-1; perhaps TRBD1 as D (5 bases). The ends were cut back, 1 base at V and 9 bases at J, with 25 bases in the middle. The CDR3 contains 18 residues. Germline CDR1 reads SGHNT; CDR2 reads YENEEA. CDR3 loop: CASSLGWGRLRPGSEQFF. The CDR3 DNA follows: TGTGCCAGCAGCTTAGGATGGGGCAGACTTCGACCGGGCTCTGAGCAGTTCTTC.

This rearrangement joins TRBV19 to TRBJ1-5; D is uncertain. In germline, CDR1 is LNHDA, CDR2 SQIVND (reference sequence). Trimming took 3 bases from V and 0 from J, leaving 9 bases between them. The CDR3 is made up of 15 amino acids. The CDR3 nucleotides read TGTGCCAGTAGTATTGGTCAGGTTAGCAATCAGCCCCAGCATTTT. Its translation: CASSIGQVSNQPQHF.

This clone came up once. J is TRBJ1-2 and V is TRBV5-4; possibly TRBD1 for D (5 bases). Germline values: CDR1 SGHNT, CDR2 YYREEE (reference sequence). The CDR3 is 14 amino acids. V was clipped by 2 bases and J by 2 bases, with 10 bases between them. CDR3 DNA sequence: TGTGCCAGCAGCTTTGATCGGGGGAACTATGGCTACACCTTC. As protein: CASSFDRGNYGYTF.

The genes are TRBV18 and TRBJ2-1, with 12 bases identical to TRBD2. The CDR3 consists of 16 residues. From germline, CDR1 is KGHSH and CDR2 LQKENI. V shed 2 bases, J shed 9 bases, and the junction held 8 bases outside the gene matches. CDR3 sequence: CASSPLKTSGSSEQFF. CDR3 bases: TGTGCCAGCTCACCATTAAAGACTAGCGGGAGTTCTGAGCAGTTCTTC. The full variable domain, completed using reference TRBV18 and TRBJ2-1, is NAGVMQNPRHLVRRRGQEARLRCSPMKGHSHVYWYRQLPEEGLKFMVYLQKENIIDESGMPKERFSAEFPKEGPSILRIQQVVRGDSAAYFCASSPLKTSGSSEQFFGPGTRLTVL.

As for this clone: An end of the junction differs from the germline gene, which may be a read error. The chain joins TRBV5-6 to TRBJ2-3, with D maybe TRBD1 (5 bases). The CDR3 totals 11 residues. The V gene's germline CDR1 is SGHDT and CDR2 YYEEEE. The CDR3 nucleotides read TGTGCCAGCAGCTTAATTGGGGCCGAGGATTTT. Translation: CASSLIGAEDF.

The V call is TRBV29-1, the J call TRBJ2-7, with 7 bases matching TRBD1. CDR3 size: 12 residues. Germline trimming cut 7 bases from V and 4 bases from J; bases unmatched to any gene: 7. Germline-derived CDR1 and CDR2 are SQVTM and ANQGSEA. CDR3 residues: CSALTGNYEQYF. In DNA form, the CDR3 reads TGCAGCGCGCTGACAGGGAATTACGAGCAGTACTTC.

The chain combines TRBV5-8 with TRBJ2-7; D may be TRBD1 (6 bases). Per germline, CDR1 SGHTS and CDR2 YDEGEE. The V and J ends lost 4 bases and 3 bases respectively, with 17 bases between them. This CDR3 region has 15 residues. Here the CDR3 reads CASSLGSGGVYEQYF. In DNA form, the CDR3 reads TGTGCCAGCAGCCTAGGGTCTGGGGGCGTCTACGAGCAGTACTTC.

A single count supports this clone. CDR3: CAWNPGDRDGNTIYF. DNA for the CDR3: TGTGCCTGGAACCCCGGTGACAGGGATGGAAACACCATATATTTT. The chain is built from TRBV30 and TRBJ1-3, with 7 bases aligning to TRBD1. CDR1 GTSNPN and CDR2 SVGIG come from the germline V gene (reference sequence). V was pared by 4 bases and J by 3 bases, with 9 bases of the junction left unmatched. This CDR3 is 15 amino acids long.

The rearrangement joins TRBV6-5 to TRBJ1-6; the match to TRBD1 covers 9 bases. There are 15 residues in the CDR3. After removal of 6 bases from V and 5 bases from J, the junction contained 5 bases not matched to a gene. Germline lookup yields CDR1 MNHEY and CDR2 SVGAGI. The CDR3 spells CASSQTGGHNSPLHF. CDR3 sequence (DNA): TGTGCCAGCAGCCAAACAGGGGGCCATAATTCACCCCTCCACTTT.

The CDR3 DNA sequence: TGTGCCAGCAGCCAAGGAGGACAGGGAAGCACCGGGGAGCTGTTTTTT. Its translation is CASSQGGQGSTGELFF. V is TRBV3-1 (or the pseudogene TRBV3-2) and J is TRBJ2-2; 8 nucleotides agree with TRBD1. The germline CDR1 and CDR2 sequences are LGHDT and YNNKEL (reference sequence). J lost 4 bases, V lost 1 base, and 5 bases had no gene match. The CDR3 is 16 amino acids.

The CDR3 loop reads CAISSGNTIYF. As DNA, the CDR3 is TGTGCCATCAGTTCAGGAAACACCATATATTTT. The chain employs TRBV10-3 and TRBJ1-3; D is undetermined. Deletions cut 5 bases from V and 4 bases from J, with 3 bases between. The CDR3 runs 11 residues. Germline V gene data show CDR1 as ENHRY and CDR2 as SYGVKD.

This clone was found a few times. The chain links TRBV4-2 to TRBJ2-5; TRBD2 matches at 12 bases. Losses at the gene ends were 5 bases for V and 4 bases for J; bases not matched to a gene: 8. The CDR3 runs 16 residues. Germline V lookup: CDR1 LGHNA, CDR2 YNFKEQ. CDR3 DNA sequence: TGTGCCAGCAGCGCCAGGCTAGCGGGGGGGGGAGAGACCCAGTACTTC. As protein: CASSARLAGGGETQYF.

This chain connects TRBV11-2 to TRBJ1-2, with D possibly being TRBD1 (5 bases). The CDR3 contains 13 residues. The V and J ends lost 5 bases and 3 bases respectively, with 10 bases between them. CDR1 is SGHAT, CDR2 FQNNGV, per germline. CDR3 loop: CASSRGSDYGYTF. DNA of the CDR3: TGTGCCAGCAGCCGGGGGTCGGACTATGGCTACACCTTC.

The V and J genes are TRBV7-2 and TRBJ2-3; the D gene is possibly TRBD1 (6 bases). The CDR3 is 14 amino acids. CDR1 SGHTA and CDR2 FQGNSA come from the germline V gene. The V end was cut by 3 bases, the J end by 1 base, with 8 bases between. CDR3 DNA sequence: TGTGCCAGCAGCTTGGGGGCTGGCACAGATACGCAGTATTTT. Translation gives CASSLGAGTDTQYF.

The chain is built from TRBV10-3 and TRBJ2-2; 8 bases align to TRBD2. The CDR3 length is 15 residues. V shed 9 bases and J 2 bases; nucleotides not matched to a gene: 8. Germline loops: CDR1 ENHRY, CDR2 SYGVKD. The CDR3 coding sequence is TGTGCCATTTCGGGGGGGCGGGATAACACCGGGGAGCTGTTTTTT. Translation: CAISGGRDNTGELFF.

This chain uses TRBV9 with TRBJ2-3; D gene uncertain. CDR1 SGDLS and CDR2 YYNGEE come from the germline V gene. V was clipped by 0 bases and J by 2 bases, with 10 bases between them. The CDR3 is 15 residues long. The CDR3 DNA sequence: TGTGCCAGCAGCGTAGCGAGGTATAACACAGATACGCAGTATTTT. Translating gives CASSVARYNTDTQYF.

The DNA for the CDR3 is TGCGCCAGCAGCCCGGGACAGGGTTTTGAAAAACTGTTTTTT. It codes for CASSPGQGFEKLFF. The chain employs TRBV5-1 and TRBJ1-4; 9 nucleotides line up with TRBD1. V shed 4 bases, J shed 7 bases, and the junction held 5 bases outside the gene matches. Germline V gives CDR1 SGHRS, CDR2 YFSETQ. This CDR3 contains 14 residues.

This rearrangement joins TRBV5-1 to TRBJ2-2; possible D gene TRBD2, 5 bases. CDR1 is SGHRS and CDR2 is YFSETQ in the germline V gene. The CDR3 totals 14 residues. V lost 2 bases and J lost 7, with 12 bases in between. The CDR3 loop reads CASSFGGSIGELFF. In nucleotides, the CDR3 is TGCGCCAGCAGCTTCGGTGGGAGTATCGGGGAGCTGTTTTTT.

The rearrangement links TRBV29-1 to TRBJ2-1; D is possibly TRBD2 (6 bases). Germline lookup yields CDR1 SQVTM and CDR2 ANQGSEA. V was cut by 4 bases and J by 10 bases, with 11 bases left in between. CDR3 size: 11 residues. The CDR3 DNA reads as TGCAGCGTTGGGGGGGTAGGGGAGCAGTTCTTC. Translating it yields CSVGGVGEQFF.

This clone was seen a single time. The chain joins TRBV7-8 to TRBJ1-6, with D unresolved. Germline CDR1 reads SGHVS; CDR2 reads FQNEAQ. The ends were cut back, 4 bases at V and 8 bases at J, with 12 bases in the middle. CDR3 length: 14 amino acids. This chain's CDR3 is CASSSTNLDSPLHF. CDR3 DNA sequence: TGTGCCAGCAGCTCGACAAACTTAGATTCACCCCTCCACTTT. Using reference TRBV7-8 and TRBJ1-6 for the parts outside the CDR3, the full variable domain is GAGVSQSPRYKVAKRGQDVALRCDPISGHVSLFWYQQALGQGPEFLTYFQNEAQLDKSGLPSDRFFAERPEGSVSTLKIQRTQQEDSAVYLCASSSTNLDSPLHFGNGTRLTVT.

This clone was observed once. The CDR3 is CASSVEVAGLPSYNEQFF. CDR3 DNA sequence: TGTGCCAGCAGCGTAGAGGTAGCGGGCCTACCCTCCTACAATGAGCAGTTCTTC. The genes are TRBV9 and TRBJ2-1, with TRBD2 matching over 7 bases. The germline V gene has CDR1 SGDLS and CDR2 YYNGEE. CDR3 size: 18 residues. V lost 0 bases and J lost 0; bases outside the gene matches: 9. The whole variable domain, filled in from reference TRBV9 and TRBJ2-1, reads DSGVTQTPKHLITATGQRVTLRCSPRSGDLSVYWYQQSLDQGLQFLIQYYNGEERAKGNILERFSAQQFPDLHSELNLSSLELGDSALYFCASSVEVAGLPSYNEQFFGPGTRLTVL.

This sequence joins TRBV4-1 and TRBJ2-2, with 10 bases identical to TRBD1. CDR3 length equals 14 residues. V lost 5 bases and J lost 6; bases outside the gene matches: 3. Germline CDR1 reads MGHRA; CDR2 reads YSYEKL. The CDR3, as DNA: TGCGCCAGCAGCACTGACAGGGGGCCCGGGGAGCTGTTTTTT. It yields the protein CASSTDRGPGELFF.

The rearrangement uses TRBV3-1 (or the pseudogene TRBV3-2) and TRBJ1-1; 7 nucleotides agree with TRBD1. Looked up from germline, CDR1 is LGHDT and CDR2 is YNNKEL (reference sequence). The CDR3 totals 17 residues. Trimming removed 4 bases from V and 2 bases from J; junction bases left unmatched: 13. The CDR3 DNA reads TGTGCCAGCAGCCCCTTAGAAAGACAGGGAAGAAACACTGAAGCTTTCTTT. Its protein is CASSPLERQGRNTEAFF.

The chain couples TRBV2 to TRBJ1-5; tentatively, D is TRBD1 (6 bases). V was shortened by 7 bases and J by 7 bases, with 14 bases between the two germline ends. The CDR3 spans 13 residues. The germline V gene has CDR1 SNHLY and CDR2 FYNNEI. The CDR3 DNA reads TGTGCCAGCAACCAACAGGGCGAACAGCCCCAGCATTTT. Protein product: CASNQQGEQPQHF.

The chain combines TRBV18 with TRBJ2-2, with 8 positions matching TRBD1. The germline gives CDR1 KGHSH, CDR2 LQKENI. V was clipped by 2 bases and J by 6 bases; unmatched bases: 8. This CDR3 contains 16 residues. DNA of the CDR3: TGTGCCAGCTCACCAGACTCGACAGGGGCAGCCGGGGAGCTGTTTTTT. Amino acid sequence: CASSPDSTGAAGELFF.

J is TRBJ2-7 and V is TRBV6-5; tentative D call: TRBD2 (6 bases). This CDR3 comprises 14 residues. CDR1 MNHEY and CDR2 SVGAGI come from the germline V gene. Trimming left V 8 bases short and J 1 base short, with 15 bases between. The CDR3 region has the DNA TGTGCCAGCCAACGGGACCTAGCGTCCTACGAGCAGTACTTC. Translation: CASQRDLASYEQYF.